This entry lists 10 T cell receptor beta chains sequenced from one sample in a study of CD8+CD57+ T cells in acquired aplastic anemia. TCR beta VDJ and CDR3 profiles were obtained from a genomic DNA template. One entry per CDR3 protein, called by TCRdb with MiXCR from the reads. The table has over 200,000 distinct CDR3 sequences, around 60% seen once. Sequenced: sorted CD4+, CD8+, or CD8+CD57+ T cells (not recorded which) from PBMCs. All receptors derive from a human donor in good health.

The V gene is TRBV2, the J gene TRBJ1-6, with no clear D. Looked up from germline, CDR1 is SNHLY and CDR2 is FYNNEI. V lost 2 bases and J 8 bases, leaving 13 bases between the germline ends. The CDR3 covers 15 residues. The CDR3 DNA sequence: TGTGCCAGCAGTGAAAGGGCTTCTTGGGATTCACCCCTCCACTTT. This encodes CASSERASWDSPLHF.

The CDR3 DNA follows: TGTGCCAGCAGCACTTCCGGGGGAGTCGGTAGCACAGATACGCAGTATTTT. It is translated as CASSTSGGVGSTDTQYF. This chain links TRBV9 with TRBJ2-3, with D perhaps TRBD2 (6 bases). Germline loops: CDR1 SGDLS, CDR2 YYNGEE. Deletions cut 4 bases from V and 0 bases from J, with 18 bases between. CDR3 length: 17 amino acids. The variable domain in full, with the rest retrieved from reference TRBV9 and TRBJ2-3, is DSGVTQTPKHLITATGQRVTLRCSPRSGDLSVYWYQQSLDQGLQFLIQYYNGEERAKGNILERFSAQQFPDLHSELNLSSLELGDSALYFCASSTSGGVGSTDTQYFGPGTRLTVL.

This clonotype was observed many times. The chain employs TRBV5-1 and TRBJ1-2, with 7 bases that match TRBD1. V dropped 0 bases and J dropped 0; count of bases not matched to a gene: 5. Germline lookup yields CDR1 SGHRS and CDR2 YFSETQ. The CDR3 sequence is 16 residues long. This chain's CDR3 is CASSLVGTDPNYGYTF. In DNA form, the CDR3 reads TGCGCCAGCAGCTTGGTGGGGACAGACCCTAACTATGGCTACACCTTC.

The gene calls are TRBV7-9 and TRBJ2-2; possibly TRBD2 for D (5 bases). The CDR3 runs 14 residues. Germline V gene sequence: CDR1 SEHNR, CDR2 FQNEAQ (reference sequence). V dropped 4 bases and J dropped 8 bases, with 14 bases sitting between them. The CDR3 is CASSSRSPGGELFF. In DNA, the CDR3 is TGTGCCAGCAGCTCCAGATCCCCGGGAGGGGAGCTGTTTTTT.

The chain joins TRBV9 to TRBJ2-7; 9 bases map to TRBD1. J was trimmed by 4 bases and V by 3 bases; bases with no gene match: 5. Germline CDR1 and CDR2: SGDLS and YYNGEE. The CDR3 loop spans 14 amino acids. DNA of the CDR3: TGTGCCAGCAGCGCGACAGGGGGAAGATACGAGCAGTACTTC. Its protein product is CASSATGGRYEQYF.

The chain links TRBV10-3 to TRBJ2-7; TRBD1 matches at 12 bases. The V gene end was trimmed by 6 bases and the J gene end by 5 bases; junction bases not matched to a gene: 11. The CDR3 extends over 16 amino acids. Germline assignment: CDR1 ENHRY and CDR2 SYGVKD. The CDR3 sequence: CAISFGRGQGAHEQYF. The CDR3 DNA is TGTGCCATCAGCTTTGGGCGGGGACAGGGGGCCCACGAGCAGTACTTC.

This clonotype was found once. The V gene is TRBV5-1, the J gene TRBJ1-2, with D perhaps TRBD1 (5 bases). The germline V and J ends were trimmed by 0 bases and 4 bases, with 13 bases remaining between them. This CDR3 has 15 residues. Germline V gene data show CDR1 as SGHRS and CDR2 as YFSETQ. CDR3 nucleotide sequence: TGCGCCAGCAGCTTGGACGCGGGGCAGGTCTATGGCTACACCTTC. As protein: CASSLDAGQVYGYTF. Combining the CDR3 with reference TRBV5-1 and TRBJ1-2 gives the whole variable domain KAGVTQTPRYLIKTRGQQVTLSCSPISGHRSVSWYQQTPGQGLQFLFEYFSETQRNKGNFPGRFSGRQFSNSRSEMNVSTLELGDSALYLCASSLDAGQVYGYTFGSGTRLTVV.

V and J are TRBV7-3 and TRBJ2-7, with a possible D match to TRBD2 (7 bases). CDR3 length equals 15 residues. V was pared by 2 bases and J by 3 bases, with 14 bases between. Per the germline V gene, CDR1 is SGHTA and CDR2 is FQGTGA. The CDR3 is CASSLAGGASYEQYF. The CDR3 DNA reads TGTGCCAGCAGCTTAGCTGGGGGGGCGAGCTACGAGCAGTACTTC.

There are many counts of this clonotype. This chain's CDR3 is CASRYTDTQYF. The DNA of the CDR3 is TGTGCCAGCAGGTACACAGATACGCAGTATTTT. The chain uses TRBV6-1 and TRBJ2-3; D call uncertain. This CDR3 spans 11 amino acids. The V gene lost 6 bases and the J gene lost 2 bases, with 3 bases spanning the gap. Germline assignment: CDR1 MNHNS and CDR2 SASEGT.

This clonotype occurred a few times. The V call is TRBV19, the J call TRBJ1-5; D gene unclear. This CDR3 is built from 20 residues. Germline assignment: CDR1 LNHDA and CDR2 SQIVND (reference sequence). V gave up 5 bases and J gave up 0 bases, with 26 bases separating them. This chain's CDR3 is CASSYKDGPRPGYSNQPQHF. CDR3 coding DNA: TGTGCCAGTAGTTACAAAGATGGACCTCGACCGGGGTATAGCAATCAGCCCCAGCATTTT.